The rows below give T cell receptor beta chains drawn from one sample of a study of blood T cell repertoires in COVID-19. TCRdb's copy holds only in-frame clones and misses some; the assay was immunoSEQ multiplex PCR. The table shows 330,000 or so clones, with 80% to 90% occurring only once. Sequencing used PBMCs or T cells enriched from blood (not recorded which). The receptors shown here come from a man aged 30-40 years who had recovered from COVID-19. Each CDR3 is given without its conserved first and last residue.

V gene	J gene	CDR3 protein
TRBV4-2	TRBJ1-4	ASSQITGGGPNEKLF
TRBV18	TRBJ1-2	ASSPRRDYGYT
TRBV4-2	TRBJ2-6	ASSQDWASGGNYGANVLT
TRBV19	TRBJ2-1	ASSHRDDYTNNEQF
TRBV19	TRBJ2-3	ATQSGGAWTDTQY
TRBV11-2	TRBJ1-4	ASSQGQVAGEKLF
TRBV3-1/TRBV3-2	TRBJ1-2	ASSQEPGQQTGGYT
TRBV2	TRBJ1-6	ASVDRGSDSPLH
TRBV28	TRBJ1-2	ASSFPGGGVDGYT
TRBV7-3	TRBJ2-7	ASSLRQGAKEQY
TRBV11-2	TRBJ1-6	ASSLGPGMAPLH
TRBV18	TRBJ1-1	ASSPTTGGTEAF
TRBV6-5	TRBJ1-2	ASSSPGQELTYGYT
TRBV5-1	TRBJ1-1	ASSSRQGNTEAF
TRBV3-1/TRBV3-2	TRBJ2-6	ASSPQGTGANVLT
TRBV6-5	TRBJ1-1	ASSRTGAITEAF
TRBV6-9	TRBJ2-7	ASSCFGAGGPSEQY
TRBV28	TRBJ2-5	ASSLFQSDRDWETQY
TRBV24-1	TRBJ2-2	ATSDSRRRGAYTGELF
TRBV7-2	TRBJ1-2	ASSRGVDRGYRAGYT
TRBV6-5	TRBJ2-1	ASSFWAGATYNEQF
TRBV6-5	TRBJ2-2	ASSRGQWVTGELF
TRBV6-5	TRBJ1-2	ASSAYGNDGYT
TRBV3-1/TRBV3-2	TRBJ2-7	ASSQDSVEQY
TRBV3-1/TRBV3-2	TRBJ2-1	ASSQADRADEQF
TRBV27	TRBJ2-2	ASSLGQGGAGELF
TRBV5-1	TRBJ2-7	ASSFLSTEQY
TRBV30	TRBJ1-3	AWSAGTAGNTIY
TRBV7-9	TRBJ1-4	ASSLDRGSEKLF
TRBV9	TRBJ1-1	ASSVVDRVITEAF
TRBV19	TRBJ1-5	ASSISTSFSNQPQH
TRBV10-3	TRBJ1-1	AISRQGEAF
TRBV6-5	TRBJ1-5	ASSYGLNQPQH
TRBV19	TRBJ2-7	ASGQPYEQY
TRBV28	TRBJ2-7	ASSSGTDYYEQY
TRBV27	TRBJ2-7	ASSPMDRGLSEQY
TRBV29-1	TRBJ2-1	SVRLDPYNEQF
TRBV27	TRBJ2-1	ASSLYNEQF
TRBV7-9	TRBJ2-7	ASSNVSGNYEQY
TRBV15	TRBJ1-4	ATSIRGFNEKLF
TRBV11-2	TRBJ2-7	ASRRDRNYEQY
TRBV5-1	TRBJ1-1	ASSLDGRANRNTEAF
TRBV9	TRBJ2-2	ASKTAGPGELF
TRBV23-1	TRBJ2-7	ASSQYRNRVKESYEQY
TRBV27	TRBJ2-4	ASSLSPGTGPPY
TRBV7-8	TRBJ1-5	ASSLALVASQPQH
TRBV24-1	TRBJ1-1	ATSDPMSTEAF
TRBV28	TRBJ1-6	ASSTGGGYNSPLH
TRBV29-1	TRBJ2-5	SVEADYVETQY
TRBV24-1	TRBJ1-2	ATSDTGANYGYT
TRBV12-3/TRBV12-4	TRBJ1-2	ASSLNMNGYT
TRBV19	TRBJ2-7	ASSTPGTGDYEQY
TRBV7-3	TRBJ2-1	ASSPSRDRDVQF
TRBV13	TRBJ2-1	ASSLRGGALDEQF
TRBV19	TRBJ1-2	ASSPGGPNYGYT